The 13 T cell receptor beta chains reported below all come from one sample, sequenced in a study of shared clonotypes between healthy human individuals. The data were produced by immunoSEQ multiplex PCR, yet TCRdb's version contains in-frame clones alone and is incomplete. The repertoire includes approximately 1,500,000 clones, nearly 99% of them detected once, and about 0.45% sits in the top ten. Sequenced input: naive CD4+ T cells sorted from blood. Subset given: CD45RA+ positively selected. The receptors stem from a man aged 25 to 40 in good health.

The table lists this clone with a count of one. The chain couples TRBV4-2 to TRBJ2-7, with 8 positions matching TRBD1. The CDR3 contains 16 residues. J was trimmed by 7 bases and V by 4 bases; bases with no gene match: 15. From germline, CDR1 is LGHNA and CDR2 YNFKEQ. DNA for the CDR3: TGTGCCAGCAGCCCGGGCGGGACAGGAGCCCCTTTTGAGCAGTACTTC. It is translated as CASSPGGTGAPFEQYF.

The chain carries TRBV18 and TRBJ1-4; TRBD1 is a possible D gene (5 bases). V dropped 5 bases and J dropped 3 bases, with 16 bases sitting between them. The CDR3 is 16 amino acids. Germline CDR1 KGHSH, CDR2 LQKENI. The CDR3 DNA follows: TGTGCCAGCTCAGTACGGCGGGGCTCAGCTAATGAAAAACTGTTTTTT. It yields the protein CASSVRRGSANEKLFF. The full variable domain, rest sourced from reference TRBV18 and TRBJ1-4, is NAGVMQNPRHLVRRRGQEARLRCSPMKGHSHVYWYRQLPEEGLKFMVYLQKENIIDESGMPKERFSAEFPKEGPSILRIQQVVRGDSAAYFCASSVRRGSANEKLFFGSGTQLSVL.

This clone was seen only once. The rearrangement links TRBV5-4 to TRBJ2-7, with 9 positions matching TRBD1. The V and J ends lost 1 base and 6 bases, in that order; junction bases with no gene match: 5. Germline assignment: CDR1 SGHNT and CDR2 YYREEE (reference sequence). This CDR3 spans 14 amino acids. The CDR3 here is CASSLIQGAVEQYF. The CDR3 region has the DNA TGTGCCAGCAGCTTGATACAGGGGGCTGTCGAGCAGTACTTC.

The V gene is TRBV6-5, the J gene TRBJ2-2, with D tentatively TRBD2 (5 bases). The CDR3 has 13 amino acids. V lost 5 bases, J lost 7 bases, and 11 bases lay in between. Germline CDR1 MNHEY, CDR2 SVGAGI. The CDR3 DNA follows: TGTGCCAGCAGTCGCATTGGAGGCGGGGAGCTGTTTTTT. Translation: CASSRIGGGELFF.

This clone showed up just once. The chain joins TRBV27 to TRBJ1-5; 8 bases agree with TRBD1. Germline V gives CDR1 MNHEY, CDR2 SMNVEV (reference sequence). The CDR3 covers 17 residues. The junction had 8 bases not matched to a gene; V was cut back by 1 base and J by 3 bases. CDR3 in DNA: TGTGCCAGCAGTTTATTTCCAGGGGGCCTCCCCAATCAGCCCCAGCATTTT. It translates to CASSLFPGGLPNQPQHF.

The chain links TRBV28 to TRBJ2-1; no clear D. Germline CDR1 is MDHEN and CDR2 is SYDVKM. CDR3 length equals 12 residues. Trimming stripped 6 bases from V and 6 bases from J, with 9 bases between. The CDR3 DNA follows: TGTGCCAGCAGCCCAACACGCAATGAGCAGTTCTTC. It is translated as CASSPTRNEQFF.

The V and J genes are TRBV7-8 and TRBJ1-5; unclear D gene. This CDR3 spans 15 amino acids. CDR1 and CDR2 (germline): SGHVS, FQNEAQ. Between the trimmed V and J ends, which lost 4 bases and 0 bases, there was a span of 10 bases. CDR3 amino acids: CASSSYGLSNQPQHF. The CDR3 DNA is TGTGCCAGCAGCTCGTACGGTCTTAGCAATCAGCCCCAGCATTTT.

This chain joins TRBV4-2 and TRBJ1-2; 7 bases line up with TRBD1. Per germline, CDR1 LGHNA and CDR2 YNFKEQ. The CDR3 sequence is 15 residues long. V lost 1 base and J lost 3; bases outside the gene matches: 5. CDR3 nucleotide sequence: TGTGCCAGCAGCCAAGGGAACCAGGGGGACTATGGCTACACCTTC. Residues: CASSQGNQGDYGYTF.

This chain connects TRBV4-3 to TRBJ2-7, with 7 bases matching TRBD1. Germline values: CDR1 LGHNA, CDR2 YSLEER. V dropped 0 bases and J dropped 4; count of bases not matched to a gene: 6. This CDR3 contains 15 residues. CDR3 sequence: CASSQDLGGGYEQYF. The CDR3 DNA reads TGCGCCAGCAGCCAAGATTTAGGGGGCGGTTACGAGCAGTACTTC.

The chain couples TRBV9 to TRBJ2-2, with TRBD2 as a possible D gene (8 bases). V was clipped by 4 bases and J by 7 bases, with 20 bases between them. The CDR3 is 16 residues long. Germline V gene data show CDR1 as SGDLS and CDR2 as YYNGEE. CDR3 protein: CASSPQGGGGSGELFF. As DNA, the CDR3 is TGTGCCAGCAGCCCCCAGGGGGGCGGGGGGAGCGGGGAGCTGTTTTTT.

The rearrangement joins TRBV6-1 to TRBJ2-2; 7 nucleotides agree with TRBD1. The CDR3 is made up of 15 amino acids. V lost 5 bases to trimming and J lost 4 bases; unmatched junction nucleotides: 7. Germline V gives CDR1 MNHNS, CDR2 SASEGT. The CDR3 spells CASSQQGDGTGELFF. The CDR3 DNA is TGTGCCAGCAGTCAGCAGGGGGACGGCACCGGGGAGCTGTTTTTT.

The genes are TRBV10-2 and TRBJ1-3; TRBD1 might be the D (5 bases). CDR3 length: 17 residues. The V gene's germline CDR1 is WSHSY and CDR2 SAAADI. Trimming stripped 8 bases from V and 1 base from J, with 21 bases between. In DNA form, the CDR3 reads TGCGCCAGCTGGGGACCGGAACCTCTAAGGTCTGGAAACACCATATATTTT. Its translation: CASWGPEPLRSGNTIYF.

The chain carries TRBV28 and TRBJ2-5; weak D call: TRBD2 (5 bases). Germline loops: CDR1 MDHEN, CDR2 SYDVKM. The CDR3 is 17 amino acids. The germline V and J ends were trimmed by 2 bases and 5 bases, with 21 bases remaining between them. The CDR3 region is CASSLLYPGPRGETQYF. CDR3 DNA: TGTGCCAGCAGTTTACTTTACCCGGGTCCCAGAGGGGAGACCCAGTACTTC.